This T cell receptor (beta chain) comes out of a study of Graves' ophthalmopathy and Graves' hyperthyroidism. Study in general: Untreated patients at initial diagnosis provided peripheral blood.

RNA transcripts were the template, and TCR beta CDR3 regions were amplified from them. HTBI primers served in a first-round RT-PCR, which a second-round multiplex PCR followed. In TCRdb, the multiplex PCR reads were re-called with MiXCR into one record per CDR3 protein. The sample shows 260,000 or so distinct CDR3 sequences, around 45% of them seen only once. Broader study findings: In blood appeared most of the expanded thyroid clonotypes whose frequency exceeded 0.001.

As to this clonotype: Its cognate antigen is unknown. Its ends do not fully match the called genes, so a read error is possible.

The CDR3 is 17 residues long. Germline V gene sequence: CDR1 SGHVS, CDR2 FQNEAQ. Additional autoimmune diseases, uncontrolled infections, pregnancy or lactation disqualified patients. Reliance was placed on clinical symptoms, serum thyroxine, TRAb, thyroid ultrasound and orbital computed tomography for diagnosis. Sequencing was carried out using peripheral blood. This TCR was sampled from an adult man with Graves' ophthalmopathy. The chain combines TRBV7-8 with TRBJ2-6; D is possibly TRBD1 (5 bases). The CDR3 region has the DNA TGCGCCAGCAGCCAAGGGGTTGTGTGGACTGGGGCCAACGTCCTGACTTTC. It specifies CASSQGVVWTGANVLTF. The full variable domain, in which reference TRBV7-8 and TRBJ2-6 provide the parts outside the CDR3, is GAGVSQSPRYKVAKRGQDVALRCDPISGHVSLFWYQQALGQGPEFLTYFQNEAQLDKSGLPSDRFFAERPEGSVSTLKIQRTQQEDSAVYLCASSQGVVWTGANVLTFGAGSRLTVL.